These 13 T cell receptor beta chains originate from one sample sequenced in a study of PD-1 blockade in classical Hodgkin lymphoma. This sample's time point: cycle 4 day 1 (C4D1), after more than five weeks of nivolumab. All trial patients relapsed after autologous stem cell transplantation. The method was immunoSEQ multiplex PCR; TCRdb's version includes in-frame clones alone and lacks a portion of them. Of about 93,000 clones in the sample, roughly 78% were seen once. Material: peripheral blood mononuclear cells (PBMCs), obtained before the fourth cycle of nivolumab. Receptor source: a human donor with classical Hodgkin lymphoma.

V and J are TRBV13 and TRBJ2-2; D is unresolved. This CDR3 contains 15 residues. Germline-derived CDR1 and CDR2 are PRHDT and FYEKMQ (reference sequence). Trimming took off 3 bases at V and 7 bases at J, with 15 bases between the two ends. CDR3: CASSFRPRADGELFF. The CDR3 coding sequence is TGTGCCAGCAGCTTTCGTCCCCGGGCGGACGGGGAGCTGTTTTTT.

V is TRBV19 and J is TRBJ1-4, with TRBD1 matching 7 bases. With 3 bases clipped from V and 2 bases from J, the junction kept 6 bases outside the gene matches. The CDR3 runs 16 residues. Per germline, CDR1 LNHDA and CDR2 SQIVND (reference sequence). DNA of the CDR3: TGTGCCAGTAGTATCCCCCAACAGGGGACTAATGAAAAACTGTTTTTT. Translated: CASSIPQQGTNEKLFF.

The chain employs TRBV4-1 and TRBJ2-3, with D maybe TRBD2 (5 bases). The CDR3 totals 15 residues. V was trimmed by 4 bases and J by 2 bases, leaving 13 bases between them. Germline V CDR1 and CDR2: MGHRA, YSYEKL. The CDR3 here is CASSLTRAPTDTQYF. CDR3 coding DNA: TGCGCCAGCAGCCTAACTAGGGCCCCCACAGATACGCAGTATTTT.

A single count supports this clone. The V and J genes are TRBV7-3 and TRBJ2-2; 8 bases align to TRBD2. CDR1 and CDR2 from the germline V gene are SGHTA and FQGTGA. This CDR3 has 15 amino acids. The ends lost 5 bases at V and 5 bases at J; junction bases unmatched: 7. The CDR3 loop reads CASSPGTSKTGELFF. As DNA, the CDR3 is TGTGCCAGCAGCCCCGGGACTAGTAAAACCGGGGAGCTGTTTTTT.

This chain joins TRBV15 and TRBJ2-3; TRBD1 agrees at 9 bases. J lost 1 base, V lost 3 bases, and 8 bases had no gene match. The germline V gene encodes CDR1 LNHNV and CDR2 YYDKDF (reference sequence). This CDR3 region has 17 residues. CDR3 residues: CATSSQTGGKGTDTQYF. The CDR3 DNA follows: TGTGCCACCAGCAGCCAGACAGGGGGAAAGGGCACAGATACGCAGTATTTT. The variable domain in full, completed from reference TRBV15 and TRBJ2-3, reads DAMVIQNPRYQVTQFGKPVTLSCSQTLNHNVMYWYQQKSSQAPKLLFHYYDKDFNNEADTPDNFQSRRPNTSFCFLDIRSPGLGDTAMYLCATSSQTGGKGTDTQYFGPGTRLTVL.

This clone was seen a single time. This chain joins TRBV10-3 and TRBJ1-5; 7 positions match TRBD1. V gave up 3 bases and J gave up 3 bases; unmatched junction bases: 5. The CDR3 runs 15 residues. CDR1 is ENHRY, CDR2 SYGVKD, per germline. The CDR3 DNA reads TGTGCCATCAGTGACGTTGACAGGGTCAATCAGCCCCAGCATTTT. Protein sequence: CAISDVDRVNQPQHF.

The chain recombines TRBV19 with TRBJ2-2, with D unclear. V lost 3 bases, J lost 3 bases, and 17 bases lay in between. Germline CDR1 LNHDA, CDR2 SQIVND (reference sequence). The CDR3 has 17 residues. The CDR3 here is CASSIGRATKYTGELFF. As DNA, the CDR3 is TGTGCCAGTAGTATTGGAAGGGCAACAAAGTACACCGGGGAGCTGTTTTTT.

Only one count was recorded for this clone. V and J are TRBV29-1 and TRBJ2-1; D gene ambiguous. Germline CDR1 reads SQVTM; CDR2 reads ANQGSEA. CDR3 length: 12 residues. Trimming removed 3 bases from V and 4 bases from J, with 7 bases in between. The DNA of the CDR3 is TGCAGCGTTGACTTTAGATACAATGAGCAGTTCTTC. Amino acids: CSVDFRYNEQFF.

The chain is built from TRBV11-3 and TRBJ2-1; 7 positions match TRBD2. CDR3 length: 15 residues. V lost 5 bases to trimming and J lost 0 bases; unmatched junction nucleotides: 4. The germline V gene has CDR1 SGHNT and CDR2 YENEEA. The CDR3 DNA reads TGTGCCAGCAGCACAAGACTAGCCTCCTACAATGAGCAGTTCTTC. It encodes CASSTRLASYNEQFF.

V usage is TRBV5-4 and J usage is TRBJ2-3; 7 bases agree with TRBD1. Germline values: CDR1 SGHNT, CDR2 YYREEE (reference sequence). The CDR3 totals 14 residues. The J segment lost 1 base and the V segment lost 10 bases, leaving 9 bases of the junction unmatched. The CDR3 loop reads CAGSQGQRTDTQYF. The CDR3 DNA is TGTGCCGGTTCACAGGGACAGCGCACAGATACGCAGTATTTT.

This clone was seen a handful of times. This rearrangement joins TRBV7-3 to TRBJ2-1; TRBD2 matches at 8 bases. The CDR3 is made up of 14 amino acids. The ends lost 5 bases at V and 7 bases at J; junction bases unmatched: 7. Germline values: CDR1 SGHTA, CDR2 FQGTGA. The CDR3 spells CASSPGGGRNEQFF. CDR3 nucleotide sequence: TGTGCCAGCAGCCCTGGCGGGGGGCGTAATGAGCAGTTCTTC. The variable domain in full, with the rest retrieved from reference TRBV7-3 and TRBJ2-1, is GAGVSQTPSNKVTEKGKYVELRCDPISGHTALYWYRQSLGQGPEFLIYFQGTGAADDSGLPNDRFFAVRPEGSVSTLKIQRTERGDSAVYLCASSPGGGRNEQFFGPGTRLTVL.

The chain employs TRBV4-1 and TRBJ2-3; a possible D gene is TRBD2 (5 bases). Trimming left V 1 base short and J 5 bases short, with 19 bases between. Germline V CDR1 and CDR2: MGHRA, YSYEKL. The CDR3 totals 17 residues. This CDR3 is CASSQANRPVRGDTQYF. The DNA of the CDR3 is TGCGCCAGCAGCCAAGCTAACCGTCCGGTTCGGGGAGATACGCAGTATTTT.

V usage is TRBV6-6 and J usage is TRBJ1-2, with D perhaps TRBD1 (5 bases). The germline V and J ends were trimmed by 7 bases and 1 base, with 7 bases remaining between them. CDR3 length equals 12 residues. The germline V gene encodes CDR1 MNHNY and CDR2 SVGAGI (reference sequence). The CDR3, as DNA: TGTGCCAGCACAGGGCTTAACTATGGCTACACCTTC. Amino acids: CASTGLNYGYTF.